These T cell receptor beta chains were read from a single sample in a study of OX40 agonist ivuxolimab in advanced cancers. The data were produced by immunoSEQ multiplex PCR, yet TCRdb's version contains in-frame clones alone and is incomplete. Counted here are about 5,100 clones, approximately 66% occurring once; the ten biggest clones make up under 75%. Sequencing was performed on CD4+ or CD8+ T cells sorted from blood, taken in a trial of the OX40 agonist ivuxolimab. These receptor sequences come from an adult with an advanced solid tumor such as melanoma, head and neck, liver or kidney cancer. CDR3s include the opening cysteine and the closing phenylalanine or tryptophan. Fields, in order: CDR3 protein, CDR3 DNA, CDR3 length, clone size, V gene, D gene, J gene. D genes are given only for firm matches. A clone size is listed for some rows: how often the clone was seen (once, few, many), or a class if it is expanded.

CDR3: CASSFSRGDGYTF
DNA: TGTGCCAGCAGTTTTTCGCGGGGTGATGGCTACACCTTC
length: 13
size: few
V: TRBV6-5
D: .
J: TRBJ1-2

CDR3: CASSWGTEAFF
DNA: TGCGCCAGCAGTTGGGGCACTGAAGCTTTCTTT
length: 11
size: few
V: TRBV5-1
D: .
J: TRBJ1-1

CDR3: CASSIDTGLSGNTIYF
DNA: TGTGCCAGTAGTATAGATACAGGGCTTTCTGGAAACACCATATATTTT
length: 16
size: .
V: TRBV19
D: .
J: TRBJ1-3

CDR3: CASNRGFAYEQYF
DNA: TGTGCCAGCAACCGAGGGTTCGCCTACGAGCAGTACTTC
length: 13
size: .
V: TRBV6-5
D: .
J: TRBJ2-7

CDR3: CATSTTTGFDQPQHF
DNA: TGTGCCACCAGCACTACCACAGGCTTCGATCAGCCCCAGCATTTT
length: 15
size: few
V: TRBV15
D: .
J: TRBJ1-5

CDR3: CASSGLAGGRETQYF
DNA: TGTGCCAGCAGCGGACTAGCGGGAGGTCGGGAGACCCAGTACTTC
length: 15
size: .
V: TRBV7-9
D: TRBD2
J: TRBJ2-5

CDR3: CASKDRHRGSTGELFF
DNA: TGCGCCAGCAAGGATCGGCACCGGGGGAGCACCGGGGAGCTGTTTTTT
length: 16
size: large
V: TRBV4-3
D: .
J: TRBJ2-2

CDR3: CASSPPGEPYEQYF
DNA: TGTGCCAGCAGCCCGCCAGGGGAGCCCTACGAGCAGTACTTC
length: 14
size: few
V: TRBV5-4
D: .
J: TRBJ2-7

CDR3: CASSPDAYSYEQYF
DNA: TGTGCCAGCAGCCCGGACGCATACTCCTACGAGCAGTACTTC
length: 14
size: .
V: TRBV7-6
D: .
J: TRBJ2-7

CDR3: CASSPDGMYEQYF
DNA: TGTGCCAGCAGCCCGGACGGAATGTACGAGCAGTACTTC
length: 13
size: many
V: TRBV6-1
D: .
J: TRBJ2-7

CDR3: CASSLGPAQHYEQYF
DNA: TGTGCCAGCAGTTTGGGGCCGGCGCAGCACTACGAGCAGTACTTC
length: 15
size: .
V: TRBV27
D: .
J: TRBJ2-7

CDR3: CAISEVGGSSPLHF
DNA: TGTGCCATCAGTGAAGTTGGGGGTTCATCACCCCTCCACTTT
length: 14
size: .
V: TRBV10-3
D: .
J: TRBJ1-6

CDR3: CASSFHNAEQFF
DNA: TGTGCCAGTAGTTTCCATAATGCCGAGCAGTTCTTC
length: 12
size: few
V: TRBV19
D: .
J: TRBJ2-1

CDR3: CASSQDRYEQYF
DNA: TGTGCCAGCAGCCAAGACAGATACGAGCAGTACTTC
length: 12
size: few
V: TRBV4-1
D: .
J: TRBJ2-7

CDR3: CASSKGQSYEQYF
DNA: TGTGCTAGCAGCAAAGGACAGTCGTACGAGCAGTACTTC
length: 13
size: few
V: TRBV7-7
D: .
J: TRBJ2-7

CDR3: CASSIAGGSYEQYF
DNA: TGTGCCAGTAGTATAGCAGGGGGTTCCTACGAGCAGTACTTC
length: 14
size: .
V: TRBV19
D: TRBD1
J: TRBJ2-7

CDR3: CSVENLEKARGNEQFF
DNA: TGCAGCGTTGAAAATTTGGAAAAGGCCCGTGGGAATGAGCAGTTCTTC
length: 16
size: .
V: TRBV29-1
D: .
J: TRBJ2-1

CDR3: CASSQRTGGVGNEQFF
DNA: TGCGCCAGCAGCCAACGGACGGGGGGGGTAGGAAATGAGCAGTTCTTC
length: 16
size: .
V: TRBV4-3
D: TRBD2
J: TRBJ2-1

CDR3: CASSVGPPGELFF
DNA: TGTGCCAGCAGCGTAGGACCACCCGGGGAGCTGTTTTTT
length: 13
size: .
V: TRBV9
D: .
J: TRBJ2-2

CDR3: CASSLGWGITEAFF
DNA: TGCGCCAGCAGCCTCGGCTGGGGGATAACTGAAGCTTTCTTT
length: 14
size: .
V: TRBV5-1
D: .
J: TRBJ1-1

CDR3: CASSEGTGGSYEQYF
DNA: TGTGCCAGCAGTGAAGGGACAGGGGGCTCCTACGAGCAGTACTTC
length: 15
size: .
V: TRBV6-1
D: TRBD1
J: TRBJ2-7

CDR3: CASSYRRKDGYTF
DNA: TGTGCCAGCAGTTACAGACGGAAGGATGGCTACACCTTC
length: 13
size: .
V: TRBV6-5
D: .
J: TRBJ1-2

CDR3: CASSATGVGTEAFF
DNA: TGTGCCAGCAGCGCTACAGGGGTGGGCACTGAAGCTTTCTTT
length: 14
size: few
V: TRBV9
D: TRBD1
J: TRBJ1-1

CDR3: CASGPPYEQYF
DNA: TGTGCCAGCGGGCCTCCCTACGAGCAGTACTTC
length: 11
size: .
V: TRBV14
D: .
J: TRBJ2-7

CDR3: CASSLGPGINYGYTF
DNA: TGTGCCAGCAGCTTAGGCCCTGGAATCAACTATGGCTACACCTTC
length: 15
size: .
V: TRBV7-6
D: .
J: TRBJ1-2

CDR3: CASSPWGGGTEAFF
DNA: TGTGCCAGCAGCCCGTGGGGTGGGGGCACTGAAGCTTTCTTT
length: 14
size: many
V: TRBV11-2
D: .
J: TRBJ1-1

CDR3: CASSVQGTEYSRNTEAFF
DNA: TGTGCCAGCAGCGTCCAAGGGACAGAATACAGTCGGAACACTGAAGCTTTCTTT
length: 18
size: .
V: TRBV9
D: TRBD1
J: TRBJ1-1

CDR3: CASSLVWAGPGETEAFF
DNA: TGTGCCAGCAGCTTAGTCTGGGCGGGGCCGGGGGAAACTGAAGCTTTCTTT
length: 17
size: few
V: TRBV11-1
D: .
J: TRBJ1-1

CDR3: CASSQEHGGRGEQFF
DNA: TGCGCCAGCAGCCAAGAGCACGGAGGCAGGGGGGAGCAGTTCTTC
length: 15
size: many
V: TRBV4-1
D: TRBD1
J: TRBJ2-1

CDR3: CASSYYDKNYGYTF
DNA: TGTGCCAGCAGTTACTATGACAAAAACTATGGCTACACCTTC
length: 14
size: .
V: TRBV6-6
D: .
J: TRBJ1-2

CDR3: CASSPQGLNTEAFF
DNA: TGTGCCAGTAGTCCCCAGGGGCTGAACACTGAAGCTTTCTTT
length: 14
size: few
V: TRBV19
D: .
J: TRBJ1-1

CDR3: CSVHRSTGELFF
DNA: TGCAGCGTCCATCGGAGCACCGGGGAGCTGTTTTTT
length: 12
size: once
V: TRBV29-1
D: .
J: TRBJ2-2

CDR3: CASSTTGMNTEAFF
DNA: TGTGCCAGCAGTACCACAGGGATGAACACTGAAGCTTTCTTT
length: 14
size: .
V: TRBV6-5
D: .
J: TRBJ1-1

CDR3: CASSLLDGIQYF
DNA: TGTGCCAGCAGCTTGTTGGACGGCATTCAGTACTTC
length: 12
size: .
V: TRBV5-5
D: .
J: TRBJ2-4

CDR3: CASRREQPQHF
DNA: TGTGCCAGCAGAAGGGAACAGCCCCAGCATTTT
length: 11
size: few
V: TRBV6-6
D: .
J: TRBJ1-5

CDR3: CASSLDAIGIDGYTF
DNA: TGCGCCAGCAGCTTGGATGCGATAGGGATCGATGGCTACACCTTC
length: 15
size: .
V: TRBV5-1
D: .
J: TRBJ1-2

CDR3: CASSRRAGVYGYTF
DNA: TGTGCCAGCAGCCGAAGGGCAGGGGTCTATGGCTACACCTTC
length: 14
size: once
V: TRBV27
D: .
J: TRBJ1-2

CDR3: CASSRQGGEAFF
DNA: TGTGCCAGCTCACGGCAGGGTGGTGAAGCTTTCTTT
length: 12
size: .
V: TRBV18
D: .
J: TRBJ1-1

CDR3: CASSLGGLNTEAFF
DNA: TGTGCCAGCAGCTTGGGAGGGTTGAACACTGAAGCTTTCTTT
length: 14
size: medium-sized
V: TRBV7-9
D: .
J: TRBJ1-1

CDR3: CASSFGGSQPQHF
DNA: TGCGCCAGCAGCTTTGGGGGAAGTCAGCCCCAGCATTTT
length: 13
size: .
V: TRBV5-1
D: .
J: TRBJ1-5

CDR3: CASSPGSAGSYEQYF
DNA: TGTGCCAGCTCACCCGGGTCAGCGGGGTCATACGAGCAGTACTTC
length: 15
size: few
V: TRBV18
D: TRBD2
J: TRBJ2-7

CDR3: CASSQGVTYEQYF
DNA: TGTGCTAGCTCCCAGGGGGTAACCTACGAGCAGTACTTC
length: 13
size: .
V: TRBV7-7
D: TRBD1
J: TRBJ2-7

CDR3: CASSYFRSETQYF
DNA: TGTGCCAGCAGTTACTTCAGGTCAGAGACCCAGTACTTC
length: 13
size: .
V: TRBV6-5
D: .
J: TRBJ2-5

CDR3: CASSLIGSNTEAFF
DNA: TGTGCCAGCAGCTTAATCGGCAGCAACACTGAAGCTTTCTTT
length: 14
size: few
V: TRBV7-3
D: .
J: TRBJ1-1

CDR3: CASSEAGGTDTQYF
DNA: TGTGCCAGCAGTGAAGCGGGGGGAACAGATACGCAGTATTTT
length: 14
size: .
V: TRBV6-4
D: TRBD2
J: TRBJ2-3

CDR3: CASSFSGLVSEQYF
DNA: TGTGCCAGCAGCTTCTCTGGACTTGTTAGCGAGCAGTACTTC
length: 14
size: .
V: TRBV11-2
D: .
J: TRBJ2-7

CDR3: CASSGRTQGAFYGYTF
DNA: TGTGCCAGCAGTGGCCGGACACAGGGGGCCTTCTATGGCTACACCTTC
length: 16
size: .
V: TRBV6-1
D: TRBD1
J: TRBJ1-2

CDR3: CASSAWGQGSYGYTF
DNA: TGTGCCAGCAGTGCGTGGGGACAGGGAAGCTATGGCTACACCTTC
length: 15
size: medium-sized
V: TRBV2
D: TRBD1
J: TRBJ1-2

CDR3: CASSEAGRRAFF
DNA: TGTGCCAGCAGTGAAGCGGGGCGGAGAGCTTTCTTT
length: 12
size: .
V: TRBV2
D: .
J: TRBJ1-1

CDR3: CATSSGRDYGYTF
DNA: TGTGCCACCAGCTCGGGACGGGACTATGGCTACACCTTC
length: 13
size: .
V: TRBV15
D: .
J: TRBJ1-2

CDR3: CASSLGGRGTDTQYF
DNA: TGTGCCAGCAGTTTAGGGGGCCGGGGCACAGATACGCAGTATTTT
length: 15
size: .
V: TRBV27
D: .
J: TRBJ2-3

CDR3: CASSTRDENTLGETQYF
DNA: TGTGCCAGTAGTACCCGGGACGAGAATACCCTGGGGGAGACCCAGTACTTC
length: 17
size: .
V: TRBV19
D: .
J: TRBJ2-5

CDR3: CASSRWTNSGANVLTF
DNA: TGTGCCAGCAGCAGATGGACCAACTCTGGGGCCAACGTCCTGACTTTC
length: 16
size: .
V: TRBV7-2
D: .
J: TRBJ2-6

CDR3: CANGGRALEDGNTIYF
DNA: TGCGCCAACGGCGGCCGGGCCCTTGAGGACGGAAACACCATATATTTT
length: 16
size: .
V: TRBV10-1
D: .
J: TRBJ1-3

CDR3: CSVEVDSPEISVGYTF
DNA: TGCAGCGTTGAAGTAGACAGTCCCGAAATTTCGGTAGGCTACACCTTC
length: 16
size: .
V: TRBV29-1
D: .
J: TRBJ1-2